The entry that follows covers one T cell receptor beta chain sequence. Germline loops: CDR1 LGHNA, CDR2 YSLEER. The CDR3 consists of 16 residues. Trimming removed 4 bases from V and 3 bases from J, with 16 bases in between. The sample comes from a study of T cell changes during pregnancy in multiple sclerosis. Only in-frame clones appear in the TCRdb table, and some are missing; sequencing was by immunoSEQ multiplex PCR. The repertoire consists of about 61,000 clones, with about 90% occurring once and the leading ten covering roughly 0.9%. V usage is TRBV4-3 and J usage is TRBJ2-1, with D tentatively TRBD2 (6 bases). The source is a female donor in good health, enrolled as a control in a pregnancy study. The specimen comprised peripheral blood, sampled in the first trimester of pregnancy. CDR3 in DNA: TGCGCCAGCAGCCCCCCAGGCAGCGGGCTCTACAATGAGCAGTTCTTC. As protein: CASSPPGSGLYNEQFF.